The clone carrying this TCR beta chain is a singleton in its sample. TCR beta CDR3 regions were amplified from RNA. The study used the HTBI primer set for a first-round RT-PCR of the TCR CDR3. TCRdb re-derived calls from the multiplex PCR reads in MiXCR, one entry per CDR3 protein. This table holds 500,000 to 600,000 distinct CDR3 sequences, approximately 15% found once. This sample stems from a study of T cells in Graves' hyperthyroidism and ophthalmopathy. This CDR3 is built from 20 residues. Per the germline V gene, CDR1 is LGHDT and CDR2 is YNNKEL (reference sequence). Trimming removed 3 bases from V and 0 bases from J, with 24 bases in between.

The chain has TRBV3-1 and TRBJ2-1; perhaps TRBD2 as D (5 bases). Sequencing was done on a sample of blood. This receptor was taken from a woman aged 18-29 years with Graves' hyperthyroidism. CDR3 nucleotide sequence: TGTGCCAGCAGCCACCCACAACTAGAGCCGTTTGGAGTCTCCTACAATGAGCAGTTCTTC. This codes for CASSHPQLEPFGVSYNEQFF.